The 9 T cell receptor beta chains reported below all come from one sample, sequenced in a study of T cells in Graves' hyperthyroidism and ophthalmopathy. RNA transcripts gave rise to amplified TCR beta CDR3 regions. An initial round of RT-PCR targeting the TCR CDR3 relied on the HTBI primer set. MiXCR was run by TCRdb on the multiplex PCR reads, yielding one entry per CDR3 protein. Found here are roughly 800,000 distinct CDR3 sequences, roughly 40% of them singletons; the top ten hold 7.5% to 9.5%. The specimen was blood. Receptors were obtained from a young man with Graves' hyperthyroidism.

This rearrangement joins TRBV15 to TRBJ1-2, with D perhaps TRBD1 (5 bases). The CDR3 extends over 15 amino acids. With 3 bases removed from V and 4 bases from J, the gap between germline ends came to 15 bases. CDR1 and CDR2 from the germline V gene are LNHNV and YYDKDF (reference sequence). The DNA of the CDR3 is TGTGCCACCAGCAGCCGAATCCAGGGAGTCTATGGCTACACCTTC. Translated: CATSSRIQGVYGYTF.

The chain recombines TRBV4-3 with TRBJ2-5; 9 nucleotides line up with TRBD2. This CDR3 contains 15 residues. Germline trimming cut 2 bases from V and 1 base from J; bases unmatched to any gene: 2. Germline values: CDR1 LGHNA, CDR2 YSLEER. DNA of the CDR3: TGCGCCAGCAGCCAACGGCGGGAGGGCCAAGAGACCCAGTACTTC. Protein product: CASSQRREGQETQYF.

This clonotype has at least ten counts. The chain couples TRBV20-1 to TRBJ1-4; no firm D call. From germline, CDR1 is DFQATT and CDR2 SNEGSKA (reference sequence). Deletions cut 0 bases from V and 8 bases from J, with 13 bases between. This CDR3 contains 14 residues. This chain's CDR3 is CSARDWREEEKLFF. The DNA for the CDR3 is TGCAGTGCTAGAGATTGGAGGGAAGAAGAAAAACTGTTTTTT.

The CDR3 spells CATSRVGGGVEQYF. DNA for the CDR3: TGTGCCACCAGCAGAGTGGGGGGAGGGGTCGAGCAGTACTTC. The chain carries TRBV15 and TRBJ2-7, with 7 bases aligning to TRBD2. Trimming took 1 base from V and 6 from J; bases not matched to a gene: 6. Germline V gene sequence: CDR1 LNHNV, CDR2 YYDKDF (reference sequence). CDR3 length: 14 residues.

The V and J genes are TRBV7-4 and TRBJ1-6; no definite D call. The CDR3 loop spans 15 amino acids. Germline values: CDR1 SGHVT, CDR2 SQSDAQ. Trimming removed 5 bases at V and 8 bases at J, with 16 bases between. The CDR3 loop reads CASSVVGGADSPLHF. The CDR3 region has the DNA TGTGCCAGCAGCGTAGTTGGTGGCGCCGATTCACCCCTCCACTTT.

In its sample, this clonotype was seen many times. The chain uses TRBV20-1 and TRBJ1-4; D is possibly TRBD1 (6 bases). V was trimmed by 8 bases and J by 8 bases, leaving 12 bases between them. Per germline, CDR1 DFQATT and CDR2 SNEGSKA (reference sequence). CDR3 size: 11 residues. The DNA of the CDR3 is TGCAGTATGGAGGGGGGCGAAAAACTGTTTTTT. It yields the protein CSMEGGEKLFF.

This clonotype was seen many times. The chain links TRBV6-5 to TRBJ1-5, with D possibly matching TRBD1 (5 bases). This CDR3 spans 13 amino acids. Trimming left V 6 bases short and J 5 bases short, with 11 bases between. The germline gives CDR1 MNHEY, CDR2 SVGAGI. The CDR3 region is CASRGDEDQPQHF. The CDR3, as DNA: TGTGCCAGCAGGGGGGACGAGGATCAGCCCCAGCATTTT.

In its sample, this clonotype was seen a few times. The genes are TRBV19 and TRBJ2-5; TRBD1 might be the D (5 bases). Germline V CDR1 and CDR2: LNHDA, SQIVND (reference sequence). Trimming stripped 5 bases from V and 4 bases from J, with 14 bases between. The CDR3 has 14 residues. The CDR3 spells CASSGNGRGETQYF. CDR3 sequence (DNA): TGTGCCAGTAGTGGGAACGGTAGGGGAGAGACCCAGTACTTC.

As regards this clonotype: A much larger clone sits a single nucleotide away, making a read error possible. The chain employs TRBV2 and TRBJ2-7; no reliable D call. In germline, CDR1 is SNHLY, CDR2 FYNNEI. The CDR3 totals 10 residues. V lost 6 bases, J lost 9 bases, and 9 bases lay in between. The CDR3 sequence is CASREDGQYF. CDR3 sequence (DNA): TGTGCCAGCAGAGAGGACGGGCAGTACTTC.